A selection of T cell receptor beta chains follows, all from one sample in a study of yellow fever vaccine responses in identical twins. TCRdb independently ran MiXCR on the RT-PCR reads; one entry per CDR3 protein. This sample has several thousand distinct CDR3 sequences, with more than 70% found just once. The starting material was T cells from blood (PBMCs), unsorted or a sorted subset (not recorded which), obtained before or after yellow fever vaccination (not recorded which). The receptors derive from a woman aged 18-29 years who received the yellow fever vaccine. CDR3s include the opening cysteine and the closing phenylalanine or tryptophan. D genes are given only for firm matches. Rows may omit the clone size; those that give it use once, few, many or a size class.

CDR3 protein: CASSPERTGGPYEQYF
CDR3 DNA: TGTGCCAGCAGCCCAGAGAGGACAGGGGGACCCTACGAGCAGTACTTC
clone size: few
V gene: TRBV11-1
D gene: TRBD1
J gene: TRBJ2-7

CDR3 protein: CASSPGRSYEQYF
CDR3 DNA: TGTGCCAGCTCACCTGGTCGGTCCTACGAGCAGTACTTC
clone size: few
V gene: TRBV18
D gene: NA
J gene: TRBJ2-7

CDR3 protein: CASSPRDRVNEQFF
CDR3 DNA: TGTGCCAGCAGCCCACGGGACAGGGTCAATGAGCAGTTCTTC
clone size: once
V gene: TRBV11-3
D gene: TRBD1
J gene: TRBJ2-1

CDR3 protein: CASSSKTTGRYNSPLHF
CDR3 DNA: TGTGCCAGCAGCTCGAAGACGACAGGACGCTATAATTCACCCCTCCACTTT
clone size: NA
V gene: TRBV7-9
D gene: NA
J gene: TRBJ1-6

CDR3 protein: CASSLRDSGQPQHF
CDR3 DNA: TGCGCCAGCAGCCTCCGGGACAGCGGACAGCCCCAGCATTTT
clone size: NA
V gene: TRBV4-3
D gene: TRBD1
J gene: TRBJ1-5

CDR3 protein: CASRPSGGNTEAFF
CDR3 DNA: TGTGCCAGCAGACCATCAGGGGGCAACACTGAAGCTTTCTTT
clone size: NA
V gene: TRBV6-1
D gene: TRBD1
J gene: TRBJ1-1

CDR3 protein: CSAGHQSSYEQYF
CDR3 DNA: TGCAGCGCCGGACACCAAAGCTCCTACGAGCAGTACTTC
clone size: NA
V gene: TRBV29-1
D gene: NA
J gene: TRBJ2-7

CDR3 protein: CASRVGGTHSYNEQFF
CDR3 DNA: TGTGCCAGCAGGGTGGGCGGGACCCACTCCTACAATGAGCAGTTCTTC
clone size: NA
V gene: TRBV6-2/TRBV6-3
D gene: NA
J gene: TRBJ2-1

CDR3 protein: CAWRGRSMGYTF
CDR3 DNA: TGTGCCTGGAGGGGACGGAGCATGGGCTACACCTTC
clone size: NA
V gene: TRBV30
D gene: NA
J gene: TRBJ1-2

CDR3 protein: CASSTGLGTDTQYF
CDR3 DNA: TGTGCCAGCAGCACGGGGTTGGGCACAGATACGCAGTATTTT
clone size: NA
V gene: TRBV11-2
D gene: NA
J gene: TRBJ2-3

CDR3 protein: CASSRGVGETQYF
CDR3 DNA: TGTGCCAGCAGCAGAGGGGTCGGAGAGACCCAGTACTTC
clone size: NA
V gene: TRBV5-4
D gene: NA
J gene: TRBJ2-5

CDR3 protein: CASSYSIRGSSYNSPLHF
CDR3 DNA: TGTGCCAGCAGTTACTCGATACGCGGGAGCTCCTATAATTCACCCCTCCACTTT
clone size: NA
V gene: TRBV6-5
D gene: NA
J gene: TRBJ1-6

CDR3 protein: CASSQEAGGTSNQPQHF
CDR3 DNA: TGCGCCAGCAGCCAAGAAGCAGGCGGTACTAGCAATCAGCCCCAGCATTTT
clone size: NA
V gene: TRBV4-3
D gene: NA
J gene: TRBJ1-5

CDR3 protein: CAWSYHRSYEQYF
CDR3 DNA: TGTGCCTGGAGTTACCACAGATCCTACGAGCAGTACTTC
clone size: few
V gene: TRBV30
D gene: NA
J gene: TRBJ2-7

CDR3 protein: CSASVGNSPLHF
CDR3 DNA: TGCAGTGCTAGCGTGGGGAATTCACCCCTCCACTTT
clone size: NA
V gene: TRBV20-1
D gene: NA
J gene: TRBJ1-6

CDR3 protein: CASSPNNEQFF
CDR3 DNA: TGTGCCAGCAGCCCGAACAATGAGCAGTTCTTC
clone size: NA
V gene: TRBV11-2
D gene: NA
J gene: TRBJ2-1

CDR3 protein: CASSSGLRNQPQHF
CDR3 DNA: TGTGCCAGCAGTTCTGGGTTACGCAATCAGCCCCAGCATTTT
clone size: NA
V gene: TRBV28
D gene: NA
J gene: TRBJ1-5

CDR3 protein: CATSRDRSYEQYF
CDR3 DNA: TGTGCCACCAGCAGGGACAGGTCCTACGAGCAGTACTTC
clone size: NA
V gene: TRBV15
D gene: TRBD1
J gene: TRBJ2-7